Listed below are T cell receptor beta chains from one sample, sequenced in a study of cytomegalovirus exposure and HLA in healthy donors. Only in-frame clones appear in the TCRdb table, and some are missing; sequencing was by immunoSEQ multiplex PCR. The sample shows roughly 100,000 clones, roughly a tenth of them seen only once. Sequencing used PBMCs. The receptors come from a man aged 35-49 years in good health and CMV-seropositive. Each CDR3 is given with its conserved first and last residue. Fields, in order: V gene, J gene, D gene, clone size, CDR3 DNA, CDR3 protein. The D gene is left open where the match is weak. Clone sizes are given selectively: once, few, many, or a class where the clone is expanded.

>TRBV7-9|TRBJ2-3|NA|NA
TGTGCCAGCAGCAATCCTGGCGGAAGCACAGATACGCAGTATTTT
CASSNPGGSTDTQYF
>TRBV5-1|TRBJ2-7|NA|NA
TGCGCCAGCAGCTTATCGGCCCAGGGGATCGAGCAGTACTTC
CASSLSAQGIEQYF
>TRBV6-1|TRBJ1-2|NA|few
TGTGCCAGCAGTGAAATGTTGGGGGCGGATGGCTACACCTTC
CASSEMLGADGYTF
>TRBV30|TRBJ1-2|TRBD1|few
TGTGCCTGGAGTGAGGGGACAGACTATGGCTACACCTTC
CAWSEGTDYGYTF
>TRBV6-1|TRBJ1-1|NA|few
TGTGCCAGCAGTGAAGAAGGAGGGGCGGGTACTGAAGCTTTCTTT
CASSEEGGAGTEAFF
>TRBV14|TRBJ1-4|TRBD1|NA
TGTGCCAGCAGCCCCCGGCGGGGGACAGGGAGTGAAAAACTGTTTTTT
CASSPRRGTGSEKLFF
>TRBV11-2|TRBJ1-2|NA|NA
TGTGCCAGCAGCTTAGACCCTGACAGATACCGCTATGGCTACACCTTC
CASSLDPDRYRYGYTF
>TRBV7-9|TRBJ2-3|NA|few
TGTGCCAGCAGCGCCCTAGGGGCGGCAGATACGCAGTATTTT
CASSALGAADTQYF
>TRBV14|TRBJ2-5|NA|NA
TGTGCCAGCAGCCAAGGGTTCAGACAAGAGACCCAGTACTTC
CASSQGFRQETQYF
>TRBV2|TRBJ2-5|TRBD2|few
TGTGCCAGCAGTGGACTAGCGGGCCAAGTGGAGACCCAGTACTTC
CASSGLAGQVETQYF
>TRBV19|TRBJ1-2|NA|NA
TGTGCCAGTAGTCACTTCAGGGGTGGCTACACCTTC
CASSHFRGGYTF
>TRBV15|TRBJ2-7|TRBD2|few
TGTGCCACCAGCGCGGGAGAAGATCACGAGCAGTACTTC
CATSAGEDHEQYF
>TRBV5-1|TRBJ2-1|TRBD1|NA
TGCGCCAGCAGCTTGGGGGGGACAGAGATCTACAATGAGCAGTTCTTC
CASSLGGTEIYNEQFF
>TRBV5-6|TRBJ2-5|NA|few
TGTGCCAGCAGCTCTGACGGGCAAAATAGGGGAGAGACCCAGTACTTC
CASSSDGQNRGETQYF
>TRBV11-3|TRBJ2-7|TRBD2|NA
TGTGCCAGCAGCTTGAGCGGGAGCTCCTACGAGCAGTACTTC
CASSLSGSSYEQYF
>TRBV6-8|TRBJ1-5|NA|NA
TGTGCCCCCAGGGGTTCAGAGCAGCCCCAGCATTTT
CAPRGSEQPQHF
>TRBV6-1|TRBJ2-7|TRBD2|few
TGTGCCAGCAGTGAAGGGGAGGGGCACCTCTCCTACGAGCAGTACTTC
CASSEGEGHLSYEQYF
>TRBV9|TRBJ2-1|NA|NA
TGTGCCAGCAGCGTAGCTCGTCAGGTATACAATGAGCAGTTCTTC
CASSVARQVYNEQFF
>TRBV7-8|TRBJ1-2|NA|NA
TGTGCCAGCAGCATGGACAGTTATGGCTACACCTTC
CASSMDSYGYTF
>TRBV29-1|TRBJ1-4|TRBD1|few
TGCAGCGGACGACAGGGCGGCGAAAAACTGTTTTTT
CSGRQGGEKLFF
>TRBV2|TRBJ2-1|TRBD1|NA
TGTGCCAGCAGTGGCCAGGGGGCGAACTACAATGAGCAGTTCTTC
CASSGQGANYNEQFF
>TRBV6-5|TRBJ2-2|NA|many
TGTGCCAGCAGTTATCCAACCGGGGAGCTGTTTTTT
CASSYPTGELFF
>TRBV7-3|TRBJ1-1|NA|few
TGTGCCAGCAGCCTCACAGTAAACACTGAAGCTTTCTTT
CASSLTVNTEAFF